The clone carrying this TCR beta chain was seen a handful of times. The data are from a study of cytomegalovirus exposure and HLA in healthy donors. The PCR contained 60 Vbeta and 13 Jbeta primers. Produced via immunoSEQ multiplex PCR; TCRdb's table is partial and in-frame only. The sample lists 110,000 or so clones, over 65% seen once, with approximately 2.5% in the top ten. The CDR3 sequence is 15 residues long. Germline-derived CDR1 and CDR2 are SGHRS and YFSETQ. V dropped 4 bases and J dropped 0; count of bases not matched to a gene: 5. The J gene is TRBJ1-1, the V gene TRBV5-1, with 8 positions matching TRBD1. The receptor's source is a female donor in good health and CMV-seronegative. Sequencing was carried out using PBMCs. The CDR3 nucleotides are TGCGCCAGCAGCCAGAACAGGGGGGTGAACACTGAAGCTTTCTTT. Translation gives CASSQNRGVNTEAFF. Filled out from reference TRBV5-1 and TRBJ1-1, the complete variable domain reads KAGVTQTPRYLIKTRGQQVTLSCSPISGHRSVSWYQQTPGQGLQFLFEYFSETQRNKGNFPGRFSGRQFSNSRSEMNVSTLELGDSALYLCASSQNRGVNTEAFFGQGTRLTVV.